The next 23 T cell receptor beta chains were all read from a single sample in a study of early T cells in non-severe SARS-CoV-2 infection. TCRdb analysed the 5' RACE reads with MiXCR anew, one entry per CDR3 protein. The sample contains approximately 97,000 distinct CDR3 sequences, approximately 11% of which appear only once. The sample was whole blood, taken at baseline. The receptors were gathered from an adult who was a healthcare worker with PCR-confirmed SARS-CoV-2 infection or an uninfected control (not recorded which).

This rearrangement joins TRBV9 to TRBJ2-5; D might be TRBD1 or TRBD2, each matching 5 bases. V was shortened by 6 bases and J by 4 bases, with 19 bases between the two germline ends. From germline, CDR1 is SGDLS and CDR2 YYNGEE. This CDR3 region has 15 residues. CDR3 amino acids: CASTVSGIGGETQYF. In DNA, the CDR3 is TGTGCCAGCACTGTATCAGGGATCGGAGGAGAGACCCAGTACTTC.

This clonotype was picked up many times. The chain joins TRBV10-3 to TRBJ2-2, with unresolved D. V gave up 7 bases and J gave up 7 bases, with 7 bases separating them. The CDR3 totals 11 residues. Germline loops: CDR1 ENHRY, CDR2 SYGVKD. CDR3 DNA sequence: TGTGCCATCACCCGAGACGGGGAGCTGTTTTTT. Its translation: CAITRDGELFF.

The J gene is TRBJ2-1, the V gene TRBV3-1; 9 bases are shared with TRBD2. Per germline, CDR1 LGHDT and CDR2 YNNKEL (reference sequence). The CDR3 runs 16 residues. V was pared by 1 base and J by 4 bases, with 5 bases of the junction left unmatched. CDR3 in amino acids: CASSQGSGSGYNEQFF. In nucleotides, the CDR3 is TGTGCCAGCAGCCAAGGTAGCGGGAGCGGGTACAATGAGCAGTTCTTC.

The genes are TRBV27 and TRBJ2-7; maybe TRBD2 (5 bases). Trimming removed 3 bases at V and 2 bases at J, with 14 bases between. This CDR3 has 15 amino acids. In germline, CDR1 is MNHEY, CDR2 SMNVEV (reference sequence). CDR3 DNA: TGTGCCAGCAGTTTGGAGGCCATTGGGACCTACGAGCAGTACTTC. It codes for CASSLEAIGTYEQYF.

The chain is built from TRBV7-2 and TRBJ2-3; no reliable D call. This CDR3 region has 13 residues. Germline CDR1 is SGHTA and CDR2 is FQGNSA. Between the trimmed V and J ends, which lost 2 bases and 5 bases, there was a span of 8 bases. CDR3 in DNA: TGTGCCAGCAGCTTAAAGGCAGTAGATACGCAGTATTTT. Encoded protein: CASSLKAVDTQYF.

This clonotype was observed many times. The chain has TRBV12-5 and TRBJ1-5; D perhaps matches TRBD1 (6 bases). The V end was cut by 3 bases, the J end by 3 bases, with 12 bases between. The germline CDR1 and CDR2 sequences are LGHNT and FRNRAP. CDR3 size: 15 residues. The DNA for the CDR3 is TGTGCTAGTGGTTTTGGGGGCCCTCTCAATCAGCCCCAGCATTTT. Its translation: CASGFGGPLNQPQHF.

This clonotype was recorded a few times. The chain recombines TRBV19 with TRBJ2-2; D is unclear. The CDR3 has 15 residues. Per the germline V gene, CDR1 is LNHDA and CDR2 is SQIVND (reference sequence). V was cut by 3 bases and J by 4 bases, with 12 bases left in between. This CDR3 reads CASSIPALGTGELFF. For the CDR3, the DNA is TGTGCCAGTAGTATTCCCGCCTTAGGCACCGGGGAGCTGTTTTTT.

This clonotype was seen a few times. The chain carries TRBV20-1 and TRBJ2-3; D possibly corresponds to TRBD2 (5 bases). There are 14 residues in the CDR3. From germline, CDR1 is DFQATT and CDR2 SNEGSKA (reference sequence). V gave up 6 bases and J gave up 0 bases, with 13 bases separating them. CDR3 amino acids: CSASTPGSTDTQYF. The CDR3 bases are TGCAGTGCAAGTACCCCGGGGAGCACAGATACGCAGTATTTT.

The chain is built from TRBV25-1 and TRBJ2-2; no firm D call. This CDR3 has 13 amino acids. Per germline, CDR1 MGHDK and CDR2 SYGVNS. The V end lost 4 bases, the J end lost 3 bases, and 6 bases lay between the germline ends. The CDR3: CASSALDTGELFF. For the CDR3, the DNA is TGTGCCAGCAGTGCCCTAGACACCGGGGAGCTGTTTTTT.

This clonotype was seen a few times. The chain employs TRBV6-4 and TRBJ1-1; no clear D gene. Germline V CDR1 and CDR2: MRHNA, SNTAGT. There are 11 residues in the CDR3. The V and J ends lost 10 bases and 7 bases respectively, with 13 bases between them. The CDR3 DNA reads TGTGCCACGCTACAGCCTTTTGAAGCTTTCTTT. Amino acids: CATLQPFEAFF.

This clonotype was detected a few times. The rearrangement joins TRBV7-2 to TRBJ1-5; D might be TRBD1 (5 bases). V was clipped by 2 bases and J by 5 bases, with 7 bases between them. This CDR3 is built from 13 residues. Per germline, CDR1 SGHTA and CDR2 FQGNSA. CDR3 protein: CASSLQGDQPQHF. The CDR3, as DNA: TGTGCCAGCAGCTTACAAGGGGATCAGCCCCAGCATTTT.

The chain carries TRBV7-2 and TRBJ2-5; D is uncertain. Germline values: CDR1 SGHTA, CDR2 FQGNSA. V was shortened by 5 bases and J by 2 bases, with 9 bases between the two germline ends. The CDR3 is 13 residues long. CDR3 DNA sequence: TGTGCCAGCAGCCCGAACCCTCAAGAGACCCAGTACTTC. Translated: CASSPNPQETQYF.

This clonotype was observed many times. The chain employs TRBV11-2 and TRBJ2-1; D call uncertain. CDR1 and CDR2 (germline): SGHAT, FQNNGV. CDR3 length: 16 residues. The germline V and J ends were trimmed by 1 base and 3 bases, with 13 bases remaining between them. CDR3 DNA sequence: TGTGCCAGCAGCTTAGCAAATGCGCTGGTCTACAATGAGCAGTTCTTC. Its protein product is CASSLANALVYNEQFF.

J is TRBJ2-7 and V is TRBV5-4; maybe TRBD1 (7 bases). Germline V gene lookup returns CDR1 SGHNT and CDR2 YYREEE (reference sequence). The CDR3 is made up of 16 amino acids. Trimming removed 4 bases from V and 3 bases from J, with 20 bases in between. Here the CDR3 reads CASSRGTVRGDYEQYF. The CDR3 DNA is TGTGCCAGCAGCCGGGGGACAGTGAGAGGGGACTACGAGCAGTACTTC.

The CDR3 here is CASSPTSGSGYEQYF. CDR3 nucleotides: TGTGCCAGCAGCCCCACTAGCGGGAGCGGCTACGAGCAGTACTTC. The V gene is TRBV7-2, the J gene TRBJ2-7, with 11 bases lining up with TRBD2. The germline V gene has CDR1 SGHTA and CDR2 FQGNSA. The junction had 6 bases not matched to a gene; V was cut back by 5 bases and J by 3 bases. The CDR3 totals 15 residues.

This clonotype was observed a few times. The CDR3 reads CASSLGQMGEQYF. The CDR3 DNA follows: TGCGCCAGCAGCTTGGGGCAGATGGGGGAGCAGTACTTC. This chain connects TRBV5-1 to TRBJ2-7, with D hard to call. The V end lost 0 bases, the J end lost 7 bases, and 11 bases lay between the germline ends. CDR1 and CDR2 (germline): SGHRS, YFSETQ. The CDR3 length is 13 residues.

This clonotype was found many times. The rearrangement links TRBV11-2 to TRBJ2-7; D is undetermined. This CDR3 region has 14 residues. The ends were cut back, 2 bases at V and 0 bases at J, with 8 bases in the middle. From germline, CDR1 is SGHAT and CDR2 FQNNGV. The CDR3 coding sequence is TGTGCCAGCAGCTTAAGGACCGACTCCTACGAGCAGTACTTC. Its protein is CASSLRTDSYEQYF.

This clonotype came up a few times. The chain employs TRBV29-1 and TRBJ2-1; 10 bases align to TRBD1. V was clipped by 4 bases and J by 4 bases; unmatched bases: 4. CDR3 length equals 14 residues. Germline CDR1 SQVTM, CDR2 ANQGSEA. CDR3 region: CSVGQGAVYNEQFF. The DNA for the CDR3 is TGCAGCGTTGGACAGGGGGCTGTATACAATGAGCAGTTCTTC.

This clonotype turned up a few times. Written as DNA, the CDR3 is TGTGCCAGCAGCCAAGATTACGGATCGGGGGGCCAGTACAATGAGCAGTTCTTC. It specifies CASSQDYGSGGQYNEQFF. V is TRBV3-1 and J is TRBJ2-1; D possibly corresponds to TRBD2 (7 bases). Germline CDR1 reads LGHDT; CDR2 reads YNNKEL (reference sequence). The CDR3 is 18 amino acids. V shed 0 bases and J shed 4 bases, with 19 bases lying between them.

In its sample, this clonotype was seen a few times. The V call is TRBV7-6, the J call TRBJ2-3, with 8 bases identical to TRBD1. CDR1 SGHVS and CDR2 FNYEAQ come from the germline V gene. Trimming cost V 5 bases and J 2 bases; bases outside gene matches: 12. The CDR3 has 17 amino acids. The CDR3 coding sequence is TGTGCCAGCAGCCCTAGACGGACAGGGAGAAACACAGATACGCAGTATTTT. Protein sequence: CASSPRRTGRNTDTQYF. Based on the CDR3 plus reference TRBV7-6 and TRBJ2-3, the full variable domain is GAGVSQSPRYKVTKRGQDVALRCDPISGHVSLYWYRQALGQGPEFLTYFNYEAQQDKSGLPNDRFSAERPEGSISTLTIQRTEQRDSAMYRCASSPRRTGRNTDTQYFGPGTRLTVL.

To note about this clonotype: The junction departs from the called germline gene at one end, perhaps through a read error. This chain connects TRBV3-1 to TRBJ2-5, with a possible D match to TRBD1 (6 bases). Germline V gene sequence: CDR1 LGHDT, CDR2 YNNKEL (reference sequence). The CDR3 consists of 14 residues. The CDR3: CASSRPGQEETQYF. The CDR3 nucleotides read TGTGCAAGCAGCCGACCGGGACAAGAAGAGACCCAGTACTTC.

The chain couples TRBV20-1 to TRBJ2-7, with TRBD1 matching over 8 bases. The V and J ends lost 5 bases and 5 bases, in that order; junction bases with no gene match: 11. Germline loops: CDR1 DFQATT, CDR2 SNEGSKA (reference sequence). This CDR3 comprises 14 residues. The CDR3 reads CSARDRHPYDEQYF. The CDR3 nucleotides are TGCAGTGCTCGGGACAGGCATCCCTATGACGAGCAGTACTTC.

This clonotype occurred a few times. The CDR3 protein is CASSEAGTGAGELFF. The CDR3 DNA follows: TGTGCCAGCAGTGAAGCGGGGACAGGGGCCGGGGAGCTGTTTTTT. V is TRBV6-1 and J is TRBJ2-2, with 10 bases that match TRBD1. With 0 bases clipped from V and 6 bases from J, the junction kept 1 base outside the gene matches. Germline-derived CDR1 and CDR2 are MNHNS and SASEGT. The CDR3 totals 15 residues.